This TCR beta chain was sequenced in a study of cytomegalovirus exposure and HLA in healthy donors. Broader study findings: Some TCR beta chains (roughly 150 of them) were listed as cytomegalovirus-associated.

With 6 bases removed from V and 4 bases from J, the gap between germline ends came to 13 bases. The CDR3 is made up of 14 amino acids. Germline V lookup: CDR1 MNHEY, CDR2 SMNVEV (reference sequence). Concerning this clone itself: Antigen specificity is unknown.

Sequencing used immunoSEQ multiplex PCR; TCRdb keeps in-frame clones, though not all of them. Here the sample spans 100,000 or so clones, 85% being singletons. V and J are TRBV27 and TRBJ1-3; D remains ambiguous. This clonotype originated in a man between 18 and 35 years old in good health and CMV-seropositive. Source material: PBMCs. The CDR3 is CASRPWASGNTIYF. Here the CDR3 DNA reads TGTGCCAGCAGGCCCTGGGCTTCAGGAAACACCATATATTTT.